The sequence of this TCR beta chain was determined in a study of PD-1 blockade in classical Hodgkin lymphoma. Whole-study results and caveats: TCR diversity in CD4+, not CD8+, cells rose significantly by C4D1.

Germline V gene data show CDR1 as KGHSH and CDR2 as LQKENI. This CDR3 has 14 residues. Trimming took 1 base from V and 3 from J; bases not matched to a gene: 2. Time point of the sample: cycle 4 day 1 (C4D1), after less than 7 weeks of nivolumab. Autologous stem cell transplantation was followed by relapse in every patient, and brentuximab vedotin exposure varied. On this clone itself: Its antigen remains unidentified.

Generated by immunoSEQ multiplex PCR, the TCRdb table keeps only in-frame clones and is missing some. This table has tens of thousands of clones, 75% to 95% appearing once. The TCR originated in a human donor with classical Hodgkin lymphoma. Sequenced material: peripheral blood mononuclear cells (PBMCs), taken before the fourth cycle of nivolumab. The chain employs TRBV18 and TRBJ1-1; TRBD1 agrees at 7 bases. In nucleotides, the CDR3 is TGTGCCAGCTCACCACAGGGGGCAGACACTGAAGCTTTCTTT. Protein: CASSPQGADTEAFF. Full variable domain (remainder filled in from reference TRBV18 and TRBJ1-1): NAGVMQNPRHLVRRRGQEARLRCSPMKGHSHVYWYRQLPEEGLKFMVYLQKENIIDESGMPKERFSAEFPKEGPSILRIQQVVRGDSAAYFCASSPQGADTEAFFGQGTRLTVV.